This is a list of T cell receptor beta chains from one sample in a study of blood T cells in healthy people across ages. TCRdb passed the 5' RACE reads through MiXCR, listing each CDR3 protein once. The sample has about 680,000 distinct CDR3 sequences, around 48% seen once. The sequenced material came from blood. These receptors were collected from a woman aged 55-70 years in good health. Both conserved end residues are part of each CDR3. Fields, in order: D gene, V gene, clone size, J gene, CDR3 DNA, CDR3 protein. The D gene is left open where the match is weak. Rows may omit the clone size; those that give it use once, few, many or a size class.

D gene: TRBD1; V gene: TRBV25-1; clone size: -; J gene: TRBJ1-4; CDR3 DNA: TGTGCCAGCAGTGAACCAGGGGGCCAAAATGAAAAACTGTTTTTT; CDR3 protein: CASSEPGGQNEKLFF
D gene: TRBD2; V gene: TRBV6-1; clone size: few; J gene: TRBJ2-5; CDR3 DNA: TGTGCCAGCAGTGAGACTGTAGCGGGAGGAGGAGAGACCCAGTACTTC; CDR3 protein: CASSETVAGGGETQYF
D gene: TRBD2; V gene: TRBV4-3; clone size: -; J gene: TRBJ2-1; CDR3 DNA: TGCGCCAGCAGCCAAGTAGCGGGAGGGCGGTATGAGCAGTTCTTC; CDR3 protein: CASSQVAGGRYEQFF
D gene: -; V gene: TRBV29-1; clone size: many; J gene: TRBJ2-5; CDR3 DNA: TGCAGCGTTGAAACGAGGAACCAAGAGACCCAGTACTTC; CDR3 protein: CSVETRNQETQYF
D gene: TRBD2; V gene: TRBV10-3; clone size: many; J gene: TRBJ2-7; CDR3 DNA: TGTGCCATCAGTGAAGCGGGAACCTACGAGCAGTACTTC; CDR3 protein: CAISEAGTYEQYF
D gene: -; V gene: TRBV29-1; clone size: few; J gene: TRBJ1-3; CDR3 DNA: TGCAGCGTTGTCGGGTTTGCTTCCTCTGGAAACACCATATATTTT; CDR3 protein: CSVVGFASSGNTIYF
D gene: -; V gene: TRBV30; clone size: -; J gene: TRBJ2-1; CDR3 DNA: TGTGCCCGGAGTGTGGCTAGCGCGAGAAAATACGAGCAGTTCTTC; CDR3 protein: CARSVASARKYEQFF
D gene: -; V gene: TRBV20-1; clone size: -; J gene: TRBJ1-4; CDR3 DNA: TGCAGTGCGCGGAAGTTATCCGGAGGACTACATGAAAAACTGTTTTTT; CDR3 protein: CSARKLSGGLHEKLFF
D gene: TRBD1; V gene: TRBV30; clone size: -; J gene: TRBJ2-7; CDR3 DNA: TGTGCCTGGAGACCGGGACAGGGTTTCGACGAGCAGTACTTC; CDR3 protein: CAWRPGQGFDEQYF
D gene: -; V gene: TRBV6-5; clone size: few; J gene: TRBJ2-7; CDR3 DNA: TGTGCCAGCAGTGAAACAGGACGCTACGAGCAGTACTTC; CDR3 protein: CASSETGRYEQYF
D gene: -; V gene: TRBV5-1; clone size: -; J gene: TRBJ2-1; CDR3 DNA: TGCGCCAGCAGCCGCAGGACGGATGATTTATACAATGAGCAGTTCTTC; CDR3 protein: CASSRRTDDLYNEQFF
D gene: -; V gene: TRBV20-1; clone size: -; J gene: TRBJ2-7; CDR3 DNA: TGCAGTGCTAGAGCCCCTACTGACAGGGGACTAACCTACGAGCAGTACTTC; CDR3 protein: CSARAPTDRGLTYEQYF
D gene: TRBD2; V gene: TRBV5-1; clone size: few; J gene: TRBJ2-1; CDR3 DNA: TGCGCCAGCAGCTTGGCGGGGGGTGAATACTACAATGAGCAGTTCTTC; CDR3 protein: CASSLAGGEYYNEQFF
D gene: -; V gene: TRBV20-1; clone size: few; J gene: TRBJ2-7; CDR3 DNA: TGCAGTGCTAGGGAGCCACTTACAGGTGACGAGCAGTACTTC; CDR3 protein: CSAREPLTGDEQYF
D gene: -; V gene: TRBV13; clone size: many; J gene: TRBJ2-7; CDR3 DNA: TGTGCCAGCAGCTTAGTAGGGGCAGGCTACGAGCAGTACTTC; CDR3 protein: CASSLVGAGYEQYF
D gene: -; V gene: TRBV5-6; clone size: few; J gene: TRBJ1-6; CDR3 DNA: TGTGCCAGCAGCCCCCCTGCAGGGAGCTCCTATAATTCACCCCTCCACTTT; CDR3 protein: CASSPPAGSSYNSPLHF
D gene: TRBD2; V gene: TRBV11-3; clone size: -; J gene: TRBJ2-1; CDR3 DNA: TGTGCCAGCAGCCGCGGACTAGAGAGAACCAATGAGCAGTTCTTC; CDR3 protein: CASSRGLERTNEQFF
D gene: TRBD1; V gene: TRBV7-8; clone size: -; J gene: TRBJ2-1; CDR3 DNA: TGTGCCAGCAGGGCCCAGGGGGCGCTTGTTCGTAGCTACAATGAGCAGTTCTTC; CDR3 protein: CASRAQGALVRSYNEQFF
D gene: TRBD2; V gene: TRBV20-1; clone size: -; J gene: TRBJ2-7; CDR3 DNA: TGCAGTGCTCCCGGGACTAGCGGGGCCTACGAGCAGTACTTC; CDR3 protein: CSAPGTSGAYEQYF
D gene: -; V gene: TRBV9; clone size: few; J gene: TRBJ2-5; CDR3 DNA: TGTGCCAGCAGCGTAGACAGCCAAGAGACCCAGTACTTC; CDR3 protein: CASSVDSQETQYF